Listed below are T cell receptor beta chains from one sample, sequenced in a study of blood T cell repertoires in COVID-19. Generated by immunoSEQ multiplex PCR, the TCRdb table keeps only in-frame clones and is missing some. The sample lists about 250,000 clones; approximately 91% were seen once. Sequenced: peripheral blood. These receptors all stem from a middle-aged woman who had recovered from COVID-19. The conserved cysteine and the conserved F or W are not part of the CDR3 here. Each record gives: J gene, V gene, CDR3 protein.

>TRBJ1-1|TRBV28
ASSPNGGPEAF
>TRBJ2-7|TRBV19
ASSLDISSYEQY
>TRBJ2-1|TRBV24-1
ATSDLLGSGGSANEQF
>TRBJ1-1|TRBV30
AWSVEFRNTEAF
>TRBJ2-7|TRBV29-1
SVGEGVREQY
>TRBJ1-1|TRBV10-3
AISEPGQEEAF
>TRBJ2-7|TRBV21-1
ASSFGWQAGGAYEQY
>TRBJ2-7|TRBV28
ASSPTQRSYEQY
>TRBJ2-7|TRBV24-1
ATSDPGTGGGYEQY
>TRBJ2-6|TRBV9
ASSVYPQGSGANVLT
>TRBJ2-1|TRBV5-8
ASLNWGPGALNEQF
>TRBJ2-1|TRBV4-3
ASSQESSGTSGKDNEQF
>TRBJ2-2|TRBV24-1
ATSDPYRGIFSTGELF
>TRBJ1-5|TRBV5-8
ASSLEGQSNQPQH
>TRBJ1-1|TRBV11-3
ASSLRQGMNTEAF
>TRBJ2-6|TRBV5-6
ASSLIQGRWSGANVLT
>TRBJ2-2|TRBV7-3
ASSLGGSGGELF
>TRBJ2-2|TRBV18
ASQSPAGIGELF
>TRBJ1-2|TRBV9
ASSVAGSDYGYT
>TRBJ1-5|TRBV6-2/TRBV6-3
ASSLPSGQGKKPQH
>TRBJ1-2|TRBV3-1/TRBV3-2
ASSPRDRGVLANYGYT
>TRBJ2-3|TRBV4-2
ASSQVILTATDTQY
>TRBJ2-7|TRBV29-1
SVAGTGYEQY
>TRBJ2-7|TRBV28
ASSWSVQSGDYEQY
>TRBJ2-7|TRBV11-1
ASRRTSGLMGEQY
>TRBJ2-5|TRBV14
ASSQPSETQY
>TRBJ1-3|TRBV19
ASSIVGGGPDSGNTIY
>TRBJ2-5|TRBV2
ASSSRRGGSETQY
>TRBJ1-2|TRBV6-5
ASSSGQGARGYGYT
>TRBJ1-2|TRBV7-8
ASSLEGVYNYGYT
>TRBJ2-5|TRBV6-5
ASRPPYYPQETQY
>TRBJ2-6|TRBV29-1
SVGGPSGANVLT
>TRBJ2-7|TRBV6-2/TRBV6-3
ASSPDAGTRTYEQY
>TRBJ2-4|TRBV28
ASGGQSLAKNIQY
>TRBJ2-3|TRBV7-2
ASSLRGGGQKPDTQY
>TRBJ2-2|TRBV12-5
ASGLSRSSTNTGELF
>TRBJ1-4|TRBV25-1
ASSTRTGTNEKLF
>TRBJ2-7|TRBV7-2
ASSSDRGRYEQY
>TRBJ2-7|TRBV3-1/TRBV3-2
ASGQGFYEQY
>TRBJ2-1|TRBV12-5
ASGLGGKDSISYNEQF
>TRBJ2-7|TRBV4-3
ASSQDSGSYEQY
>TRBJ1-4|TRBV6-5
ATHLAGRREKLF
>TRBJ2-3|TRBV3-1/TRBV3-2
ASSPRLAGGKDTQY
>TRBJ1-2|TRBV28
ASSIGRGPLNYGYT
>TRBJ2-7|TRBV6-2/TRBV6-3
ASRYSGTGLSRGYEQY